This T cell receptor (beta chain) stems from a study of shared clonotypes between healthy human individuals. Donors were healthy HIV-negative adults without recently reported acute infections or vaccinations. The CDR3 sequence is 20 residues long. Trimming took 3 bases from V and 2 from J; bases not matched to a gene: 14. From germline, CDR1 is SGHNT and CDR2 YYREEE (reference sequence). About this clone itself: Its antigen is as yet unknown.

Study conclusions and caveats: Tissues were not sampled, only blood, and their repertoires likely differ.

Clones were sequenced by immunoSEQ multiplex PCR, and TCRdb holds only the in-frame ones, with some missing. This table holds around 510,000 clones, 95% to 97% found once. J is TRBJ2-3 and V is TRBV5-4, with 14 bases identical to TRBD2. Sample: naive CD4+ T cells sorted from blood. Subset described: CD45RA+ positively selected. The receptor comes from a woman aged 25-40 years in good health. The CDR3 coding sequence is TGTGCCAGCAGCTCTCCCCTGGGGACTAGCGGGAGAAGGGTCACAGATACGCAGTATTTT. Translating it yields CASSSPLGTSGRRVTDTQYF.